The 4 T cell receptor beta chains listed next were all sequenced from one sample in a study of brain metastases from non-small cell lung cancer. Assay used: immunoSEQ multiplex PCR; TCRdb lists only in-frame clones, some missing. This table has roughly 4,600 clones, over 75% appearing once. Sequenced material: tissue from a brain metastasis. The source of these receptors is a donor at least 40 years old with non-small cell lung cancer.

The chain has TRBV6-1 and TRBJ2-1; possible D gene TRBD1, 6 bases. Germline CDR1 is MNHNS and CDR2 is SASEGT. V gave up 2 bases and J gave up 9 bases, with 8 bases separating them. This CDR3 comprises 12 residues. CDR3: CASSEYRVEQFF. The CDR3 DNA reads TGTGCCAGCAGTGAATACAGGGTTGAGCAGTTCTTC.

The CDR3 sequence: CASSPGLAGGAYEQYF. In nucleotides, the CDR3 is TGCGCCAGCAGCCCCGGACTAGCGGGAGGCGCCTACGAGCAGTACTTC. The chain recombines TRBV5-1 with TRBJ2-7, with 14 bases fitting TRBD2. Germline CDR1 SGHRS, CDR2 YFSETQ. The junction had 5 bases not matched to a gene; V was cut back by 4 bases and J by 2 bases. This CDR3 comprises 16 residues.

Concerning this clone: A single base separates this from a much larger clone, so it may be a read error. Other DNA sequences within the sample encode an identical CDR3. The rearrangement links TRBV6-1 to TRBJ2-6; possibly TRBD2 for D (6 bases). The CDR3 runs to 15 residues. Germline V gives CDR1 MNHNS, CDR2 SASEGT. CDR3 sequence reads: CASSDGGSGANVLTF. The CDR3 region has the DNA TGTGCCAGCAGTGACGGAGGGTCTGGGGCTAACGTCCTGACTTTC.

In this sample, this clone turned up once. V gene TRBV6-5 combines with J gene TRBJ2-1, with D perhaps TRBD2 (6 bases). The V end lost 6 bases, the J end lost 5 bases, and 17 bases lay between the germline ends. CDR3 length equals 15 residues. Germline-derived CDR1 and CDR2 are MNHEY and SVGAGI. CDR3 nucleotides: TGTGCCAGCAGGATTGGACGGGGGAGGAACAATGAGCAGTTCTTC. The encoded protein is CASRIGRGRNNEQFF.